This T cell receptor beta chain derives from a study of early T cells in non-severe SARS-CoV-2 infection. TCRdb fed the 5' RACE reads into MiXCR, producing one record per CDR3 protein. The data show 30,000 to 35,000 distinct CDR3 sequences, with 4.7% seen just once and approximately 7.5% held by the top ten. This clonotype was found many times. CDR3 size: 16 residues. Germline V lookup: CDR1 KGHSH, CDR2 LQKENI. J gave up 10 bases and V 0 bases, and 14 bases lay outside the gene matches. Sequences were obtained from whole blood. The sequence derives from an adult who was a healthcare worker with PCR-confirmed SARS-CoV-2 infection or an uninfected control (not recorded which). The chain joins TRBV18 to TRBJ1-2; the match to TRBD1 covers 7 bases. The CDR3 coding sequence is TGTGCCAGCTCACCACCGAAGTTAGCCGGGACAGCAGACTACACCTTC. Its translation is CASSPPKLAGTADYTF.